A single sample gave rise to the 12 T cell receptor beta chains below, sequenced in a study of cytomegalovirus exposure and HLA in healthy donors. 13 Jbeta primers and 60 Vbeta primers were used for the PCR. The data were produced by immunoSEQ multiplex PCR, yet TCRdb's version contains in-frame clones alone and is incomplete. The sample holds fewer than 110,000 clones; under 85% are singletons and the top ten take more than 4%. The sequencing input was PBMCs. The origin of the receptors is a male donor in good health and CMV-seronegative.

The V gene is TRBV5-1, the J gene TRBJ2-5; 7 positions agree with TRBD2. Germline V gives CDR1 SGHRS, CDR2 YFSETQ. The CDR3 consists of 18 residues. The V segment lost 3 bases and the J segment 2 bases; nucleotides outside the gene matches: 16. The CDR3 nucleotides read TGCGCCAGCAGCTCCCAGATACGGGCGGGAGCTGTACAAGAGACCCAGTACTTC. This encodes CASSSQIRAGAVQETQYF.

This CDR3 is CASSESGLAGGGWFEQYF. As DNA, the CDR3 is TGCGCCAGCAGTGAGTCTGGACTAGCGGGAGGAGGTTGGTTCGAGCAGTACTTC. V is TRBV10-1 and J is TRBJ2-7; 14 bases agree with TRBD2. Germline-derived CDR1 and CDR2 are WNHNN and SYGVQD (reference sequence). The CDR3 length is 18 residues. The V gene end was trimmed by 0 bases and the J gene end by 6 bases; junction bases not matched to a gene: 10.

The chain employs TRBV6-4 and TRBJ2-4; the D gene is possibly TRBD2 (5 bases). From germline, CDR1 is MRHNA and CDR2 SNTAGT. V was trimmed by 2 bases and J by 0 bases, leaving 17 bases between them. This CDR3 spans 18 amino acids. Here the CDR3 reads CASSDGPPAALAKNIQYF. The CDR3 DNA sequence: TGTGCCAGCAGTGACGGGCCCCCAGCGGCTCTAGCCAAAAACATTCAGTACTTC.

The genes are TRBV10-1 and TRBJ1-5; D might be TRBD1 (5 bases). The CDR3 consists of 13 residues. Germline CDR1 is WNHNN and CDR2 is SYGVQD (reference sequence). The V end was cut by 0 bases, the J end by 6 bases, with 6 bases between. The CDR3 DNA sequence: TGCGCCAGCAGTGAGTCCGGGGGTCAGCCCCAGCATTTT. Amino acids: CASSESGGQPQHF.

The V gene is TRBV5-4, the J gene TRBJ1-2, with D tentatively TRBD1 (5 bases). Germline loops: CDR1 SGHNT, CDR2 YYREEE (reference sequence). This CDR3 comprises 16 residues. Trimming left V 0 bases short and J 6 bases short, with 18 bases between. The CDR3, as DNA: TGTGCCAGCAGCTTGGCCTTCGCGGGGCTGGGGGATGGCTACACCTTC. It encodes CASSLAFAGLGDGYTF.

The CDR3, as DNA: TGTGCCAGCAGCTTAGTGACTAGCGGGAGTAGCAGAAACAATGAGCAGTTCTTC. This translates into CASSLVTSGSSRNNEQFF. The chain couples TRBV7-9 to TRBJ2-1; 12 positions match TRBD2. Germline V gene data show CDR1 as SEHNR and CDR2 as FQNEAQ (reference sequence). This CDR3 contains 18 residues. The ends lost 1 base at V and 5 bases at J; junction bases unmatched: 9.

The rearrangement uses TRBV5-1 and TRBJ2-3; 8 bases line up with TRBD1. Germline V CDR1 and CDR2: SGHRS, YFSETQ. The CDR3 has 15 residues. Trimming cost V 3 bases and J 5 bases; bases outside gene matches: 8. CDR3 nucleotide sequence: TGCGCCAGCAGCTCGGACAGGGTCCTGGGAGATACGCAGTATTTT. Encoded protein: CASSSDRVLGDTQYF.

The CDR3, as DNA: TGTGCCAGCAGCTTAGAGGGTAGGAGCTCCTACAATGAGCAGTTCTTC. It codes for CASSLEGRSSYNEQFF. The rearrangement joins TRBV11-2 to TRBJ2-1; D gene unclear. Per the germline V gene, CDR1 is SGHAT and CDR2 is FQNNGV. Trimming left V 0 bases short and J 0 bases short, with 9 bases between. This CDR3 region has 16 residues.

The chain is built from TRBV27 and TRBJ2-6, with unresolved D. V gave up 7 bases and J gave up 3 bases, with 7 bases separating them. The CDR3 is 13 amino acids. Germline CDR1 is MNHEY and CDR2 is SMNVEV (reference sequence). The CDR3 nucleotides read TGTGCCAGCAATCCGGGTGGGGCCAACGTCCTGACTTTC. Protein product: CASNPGGANVLTF.

The chain is built from TRBV6-1 and TRBJ1-2; D may be TRBD1 (6 bases). This CDR3 comprises 12 residues. Germline lookup yields CDR1 MNHNS and CDR2 SASEGT. V was trimmed by 6 bases and J by 3 bases, leaving 8 bases between them. CDR3 sequence reads: CASRDRYYGYTF. The DNA of the CDR3 is TGTGCCAGCAGGGACAGATACTATGGCTACACCTTC.

The rearrangement uses TRBV7-9 and TRBJ1-1; weak D call: TRBD1 (6 bases). V lost 5 bases, J lost 1 base, and 17 bases lay in between. Germline CDR1 SEHNR, CDR2 FQNEAQ (reference sequence). The CDR3 covers 16 residues. CDR3 bases: TGTGCCAGCAGCCCACCCTGGACAGACCGGAACACTGAAGCTTTCTTT. Translating gives CASSPPWTDRNTEAFF.

The chain couples TRBV5-1 to TRBJ2-7, with 9 bases that match TRBD1. With V trimmed by 0 bases and J by 4 bases, 5 bases remained unmatched. CDR3 length: 15 residues. Germline assignment: CDR1 SGHRS and CDR2 YFSETQ. The CDR3 coding sequence is TGCGCCAGCAGCTTGGCCTGGGACAGGGTGTACGAGCAGTACTTC. It is translated as CASSLAWDRVYEQYF.